This TCR beta chain was recovered during a study of cytomegalovirus exposure and HLA in healthy donors. Whole-study context: The Caucasian-associated ancestry cluster held less than 85% of more than 350 genotyped donors.

Of note for this clone: Its antigen is undetermined.

General study results and limits: A further, later analysis showed that HLA-associated TCR beta chains (compared with equally common others) were more clonally expanded. The classifier was said to identify cytomegalovirus status with high specificity and sensitivity.

PCR employed 60 Vbeta and 13 Jbeta primers. Sequencing used immunoSEQ multiplex PCR; TCRdb keeps in-frame clones, though not all of them. The sample holds some 120,000 clones, 80% seen once. The TCR sequence derives from a female donor in good health and CMV-seronegative. Sample: PBMCs.

The chain's CDR3 is CASSYLARGTEAFF. CDR3 DNA sequence: TGTGCCAGCAGTTACCTAGCCAGGGGAACTGAAGCTTTCTTT. The chain recombines TRBV6-5 with TRBJ1-1, with TRBD1 as a possible D gene (6 bases). Germline CDR1 MNHEY, CDR2 SVGAGI. The V and J ends lost 2 bases and 5 bases respectively, with 12 bases between them. This CDR3 is 14 amino acids long.